Listed here are 8 T cell receptor beta chains from one sample, sequenced in a study of TIL therapy for anti-PD-1-resistant metastatic lung cancer (dated by TCRdb to 2020 to 2022). The sample's time point label is to be understood as: pre-treatment sample, taken before nivolumab and TIL therapy. Excised metastases, mostly pleural nodules or supraclavicular lymph nodes, were used as baseline tumor samples and were taken from the same resection from which TIL were grown. Using bias-controlled multiplex PCR with the immunoSEQ v3 hsTCRB kit, the TCR beta CDR3 regions were amplified from genomic DNA. The table was pulled from immuneACCESS by TCRdb, which kept in-frame rearrangements only. Such tables lose some clones; where checked, under half of the loss comes from unresolved V genes, and the rest has no known cause. The sample table records around 45,000 clones; about two thirds of these occur just once. The ten largest clones take up approximately 5.6% of the sample.

Sample: tumor tissue, taken at baseline. The receptors come from a person aged 25-85 years with non-small cell lung cancer.

The J gene is TRBJ2-3, the V gene TRBV5-1; TRBD2 agrees at 8 bases. The CDR3 is made up of 15 amino acids. Germline trimming cut 1 base from V and 1 base from J; bases unmatched to any gene: 2. Per germline, CDR1 SGHRS and CDR2 YFSETQ. CDR3 in amino acids: CASSLLGLGTDTQYF. The CDR3 nucleotides are TGCGCCAGCAGCTTGTTGGGACTAGGCACAGATACGCAGTATTTT.

J is TRBJ2-7 and V is TRBV19; weak D call: TRBD2 (6 bases). The CDR3 is made up of 13 amino acids. The ends were cut back, 7 bases at V and 6 bases at J, with 16 bases in the middle. Germline lookup yields CDR1 LNHDA and CDR2 SQIVND (reference sequence). The CDR3 reads CASTIGGVGEQYF. For the CDR3, the DNA is TGTGCCAGTACCATAGGAGGGGTAGGCGAGCAGTACTTC.

This chain links TRBV5-1 with TRBJ1-3, with TRBD1 matching over 8 bases. The CDR3 runs to 16 residues. Per germline, CDR1 SGHRS and CDR2 YFSETQ. The V segment lost 2 bases and the J segment 0 bases; nucleotides outside the gene matches: 4. CDR3 nucleotide sequence: TGCGCCAGCAGCTTAGGGACAGGAAGCTCTGGAAACACCATATATTTT. Its protein is CASSLGTGSSGNTIYF.

CDR3 nucleotides: TGTGCCAGCAGCTTGGTTTCCAACTACGAGCAGTACTTC. It specifies CASSLVSNYEQYF. This chain links TRBV5-6 with TRBJ2-7; D is unclear. V shed 0 bases and J shed 3 bases, with 7 bases lying between them. Germline V CDR1 and CDR2: SGHDT, YYEEEE. The CDR3 length is 13 residues.

This sequence joins TRBV10-1 and TRBJ2-3; no reliable D call. The germline V gene encodes CDR1 WNHNN and CDR2 SYGVQD (reference sequence). Trimming left V 0 bases short and J 6 bases short, with 13 bases between. The CDR3 runs 15 residues. CDR3 DNA sequence: TGCGCCAGCAGTGAGTCGATTTGGTCGTCGGATACGCAGTATTTT. Its protein product is CASSESIWSSDTQYF.

The J gene is TRBJ2-7, the V gene TRBV2, with 11 positions matching TRBD1. Germline V lookup: CDR1 SNHLY, CDR2 FYNNEI. V was pared by 1 base and J by 4 bases, with 3 bases of the junction left unmatched. This CDR3 region has 15 residues. The CDR3 region has the DNA TGTGCCAGCAGTGAAGGGACAGGGGGCTGGTACGAGCAGTACTTC. Its protein is CASSEGTGGWYEQYF. Based on the CDR3 plus reference TRBV2 and TRBJ2-7, the full variable domain is EPEVTQTPSHQVTQMGQEVILRCVPISNHLYFYWYRQILGQKVEFLVSFYNNEISEKSEIFDDQFSVERPDGSNFTLKIRSTKLEDSAMYFCASSEGTGGWYEQYFGPGTRLTVT.

This chain links TRBV6-6 with TRBJ2-5; TRBD1 might be the D (5 bases). Trimming cost V 2 bases and J 2 bases, with 12 bases left between them. Germline V gene data show CDR1 as MNHNY and CDR2 as SVGAGI (reference sequence). The CDR3 has 15 residues. In nucleotides, the CDR3 is TGTGCCAGCAGTTACAGACAGTCACTTCAAGAGACCCAGTACTTC. The encoded protein is CASSYRQSLQETQYF.

This clone has a handful of counts. The gene calls are TRBV6-5 and TRBJ2-7; D tentatively fits TRBD1 or TRBD2 (5 bases each). Germline CDR1 and CDR2: MNHEY and SVGAGI. With 6 bases removed from V and 6 bases from J, the gap between germline ends came to 21 bases. The CDR3 loop spans 15 amino acids. CDR3 sequence: CASSHWEQGAVEQYF. The CDR3 nucleotides read TGTGCCAGCAGCCACTGGGAGCAGGGAGCGGTCGAGCAGTACTTC.